This is a list of T cell receptor beta chains from one sample in a study of OX40 agonist ivuxolimab in advanced cancers. Repertoires were generated with immunoSEQ multiplex PCR, while TCRdb's copy carries only in-frame clones and drops some. The sample lists about 98,000 clones, more than 85% occurring once. This specimen consisted of CD4+ or CD8+ T cells sorted from blood, obtained in a trial of the OX40 agonist ivuxolimab. These receptors were taken from an adult with an advanced solid tumor such as melanoma, head and neck, liver or kidney cancer. The CDR3 runs from the conserved cysteine through the conserved F or W. The D gene is left open where the match is weak. For some rows the clone size is stated as once, few or many, or as a class when expanded; others skip it.

D gene	V gene	J gene	clone size	CDR3 protein	CDR3 DNA
TRBD1	TRBV11-3	TRBJ2-1	-	CASSFTTGGYNEQFF	TGTGCCAGCAGCTTTACGACAGGGGGGTACAATGAGCAGTTCTTC
TRBD1	TRBV19	TRBJ2-3	-	CASSPGGTDTQYF	TGTGCCAGTAGTCCAGGGGGTACAGATACGCAGTATTTT
TRBD1	TRBV10-3	TRBJ1-1	-	CAIRVGQGSTEAFF	TGTGCCATCAGGGTGGGACAGGGGTCCACTGAAGCTTTCTTT
-	TRBV19	TRBJ1-5	-	CASSIGAHSNQPQHF	TGTGCCAGTAGTATAGGGGCGCATAGCAATCAGCCCCAGCATTTT
-	TRBV11-2	TRBJ2-1	-	CASSISRNEQFF	TGTGCCAGCAGTATCAGCCGGAATGAGCAGTTCTTC
TRBD1	TRBV6-5	TRBJ1-5	once	CASSYQGGSQPQHF	TGTGCCAGCAGTTACCAGGGGGGTTCTCAGCCCCAGCATTTT
-	TRBV5-1	TRBJ2-3	-	CASSFQASTDTQYF	TGCGCCAGCAGCTTTCAAGCAAGCACAGATACGCAGTATTTT
-	TRBV5-1	TRBJ1-1	-	CASSLRGLPNTEAFF	TGCGCCAGCAGCTTGCGGGGGCTCCCGAACACTGAAGCTTTCTTT
-	TRBV28	TRBJ1-1	-	CASTTSWNTEAFF	TGTGCCAGTACTACATCTTGGAACACTGAAGCTTTCTTT
TRBD2	TRBV11-1	TRBJ2-5	-	CASSPRTRRGETQYF	TGTGCCAGCAGCCCGCGGACTAGGAGAGGCGAGACCCAGTACTTC
TRBD1	TRBV4-2	TRBJ1-2	-	CASSQILGPGQGMTGYTF	TGTGCCAGCAGCCAAATTTTGGGACCGGGACAGGGGATGACTGGCTACACCTTC
-	TRBV29-1	TRBJ1-1	-	CSVEGRDTEAFF	TGCAGCGTTGAGGGAAGGGACACTGAAGCTTTCTTT
-	TRBV25-1	TRBJ1-6	once	CASSEHHSSRALHF	TGTGCCAGCAGTGAACACCACAGCTCAAGGGCCCTCCACTTT
-	TRBV7-2	TRBJ1-2	few	CASIPTPGSHGYTF	TGTGCCAGCATTCCTACCCCGGGTAGCCATGGCTACACCTTC
TRBD1	TRBV6-5	TRBJ1-4	-	CASSSGQGGEKLFF	TGTGCCAGCAGTTCGGGACAGGGTGGTGAAAAACTGTTTTTT
-	TRBV6-5	TRBJ2-4	-	CASSYSMGAKNIQYF	TGTGCCAGCAGTTACTCCATGGGAGCCAAAAACATTCAGTACTTC
-	TRBV6-5	TRBJ1-2	-	CASSYSGNYGYTF	TGTGCCAGCAGTTACTCCGGCAACTATGGCTACACCTTC
-	TRBV6-1	TRBJ1-6	-	CASSLRGANSPLHF	TGTGCCAGCAGTCTTCGTGGGGCGAATTCACCCCTCCACTTT
-	TRBV29-1	TRBJ2-1	-	CSAGDRYNEQFF	TGCAGCGCCGGAGACAGGTACAATGAGCAGTTCTTC
-	TRBV7-2	TRBJ1-5	-	CASSLQEGSNQPQHF	TGTGCCAGCAGCTTACAAGAGGGGAGCAATCAGCCCCAGCATTTT
TRBD2	TRBV5-1	TRBJ2-1	-	CASRMSGREGRYNEQFF	TGCGCCAGCAGGATGTCTGGGCGGGAGGGCCGCTACAATGAGCAGTTCTTC
-	TRBV2	TRBJ2-7	-	CASSTVTSYEQYF	TGTGCCTCTTCCACGGTAACGTCCTACGAGCAGTACTTC
-	TRBV2	TRBJ2-1	once	CATSGTESFNEQFF	TGTGCCACCTCCGGGACTGAGTCCTTCAATGAGCAGTTCTTC
-	TRBV10-3	TRBJ2-2	-	CAITRGGNTGELFF	TGTGCCATCACTAGGGGCGGGAACACCGGGGAGCTGTTTTTT
TRBD2	TRBV6-5	TRBJ2-1	-	CASSYYGSGRYNEQFF	TGTGCCAGCAGTTATTATGGGAGCGGGAGATACAATGAGCAGTTCTTC
-	TRBV7-6	TRBJ2-7	once	CASSPAAGSYEQYF	TGTGCCAGCAGCCCTGCCGCGGGCTCCTACGAGCAGTACTTC
-	TRBV30	TRBJ2-5	-	CAWGPSGQETQYF	TGTGCCTGGGGCCCCAGCGGTCAAGAGACCCAGTACTTC
-	TRBV10-2	TRBJ2-7	-	CASSPADPSSYEQYF	TGCGCCAGCAGCCCGGCGGATCCGTCCTCCTACGAGCAGTACTTC
TRBD2	TRBV5-1	TRBJ2-1	-	CASSWGGLAGGEQFF	TGCGCCAGCAGCTGGGGGGGACTAGCGGGAGGTGAGCAGTTCTTC
TRBD2	TRBV7-9	TRBJ2-1	-	CASSGGGTNYNEQFF	TGTGCCAGCAGCGGTGGAGGGACTAACTACAATGAGCAGTTCTTC
TRBD2	TRBV6-1	TRBJ2-7	once	CAGRRESSYEQYF	TGTGCAGGGAGGCGGGAGAGTTCCTACGAGCAGTACTTC
-	TRBV6-1	TRBJ1-3	-	CASSEVSGGFSGNTIYF	TGTGCCAGCAGTGAAGTTAGCGGGGGATTTTCTGGAAACACCATATATTTT
-	TRBV7-6	TRBJ2-1	-	CASRPSIAVSYNEQFF	TGTGCCAGCAGGCCCAGCATAGCGGTCTCCTACAATGAGCAGTTCTTC
TRBD1	TRBV30	TRBJ1-2	-	CACLRGNKNYGYTF	TGTGCCTGCCTCAGGGGGAACAAGAACTATGGCTACACCTTC
-	TRBV5-1	TRBJ1-2	-	CASSLGGVLDYGYTF	TGCGCCAGCAGCCTTGGGGGGGTCCTGGACTATGGCTACACCTTC
-	TRBV5-5	TRBJ2-1	-	CASSLEVADNEQFF	TGTGCCAGCAGCTTGGAAGTAGCGGACAATGAGCAGTTCTTC
-	TRBV14	TRBJ1-2	-	CASSQGLGANYGYTF	TGTGCCAGCAGCCAAGGTTTAGGAGCTAACTATGGCTACACCTTC
-	TRBV6-5	TRBJ2-5	-	CASSLGPQETQYF	TGTGCCAGCAGTCTGGGCCCCCAAGAGACCCAGTACTTC
TRBD2	TRBV28	TRBJ2-1	-	CASSLWAGGSYNEQFF	TGTGCCAGCAGTTTATGGGCGGGAGGGTCCTACAATGAGCAGTTCTTC
-	TRBV6-5	TRBJ2-2	-	CASSYGFSGTGELFF	TGTGCCAGCAGTTACGGGTTTAGCGGCACCGGGGAGCTGTTTTTT
-	TRBV30	TRBJ2-3	-	CAWEPGGASTDTQYF	TGTGCCTGGGAACCAGGGGGGGCTAGCACAGATACGCAGTATTTT
-	TRBV18	TRBJ2-6	-	CASSPSPPSSSGANVLTF	TGTGCCAGCTCACCGTCCCCCCCCTCGAGCTCTGGGGCCAACGTCCTGACTTTC
-	TRBV27	TRBJ1-1	-	CASSLSITGPSFEAFF	TGTGCCAGCAGTTTATCGATAACAGGGCCATCGTTTGAAGCTTTCTTT
-	TRBV19	TRBJ1-1	-	CASSIDPGTTEAFF	TGTGCCAGTAGTATCGATCCAGGGACAACTGAAGCTTTCTTT
-	TRBV6-1	TRBJ2-3	-	CASSADSGTDTQYF	TGTGCCAGCAGTGCGGATAGCGGCACAGATACGCAGTATTTT
-	TRBV30	TRBJ1-4	-	CAWRRAVNEKLFF	TGTGCCTGGAGGAGGGCAGTTAATGAAAAACTGTTTTTT
-	TRBV9	TRBJ1-5	-	CASSRDTDQPQHF	TGTGCCAGCAGTCGGGACACCGATCAGCCCCAGCATTTT
TRBD2	TRBV7-3	TRBJ2-1	-	CASSPTGASGRYNEQFF	TGTGCCAGCAGCCCTACGGGGGCTAGCGGGAGATACAATGAGCAGTTCTTC
-	TRBV6-1	TRBJ2-3	-	CASSEVSGGTQYF	TGTGCCAGCAGCGAAGTATCCGGGGGTACGCAGTATTTT
TRBD1	TRBV19	TRBJ1-5	-	CASRDRDNQPQHF	TGTGCCAGTAGAGACAGGGACAATCAGCCCCAGCATTTT
-	TRBV18	TRBJ2-3	-	CASSPGETDTQYF	TGTGCCAGCTCACCAGGGGAAACAGATACGCAGTATTTT
TRBD2	TRBV28	TRBJ2-2	-	CASSSGIAGETGELFF	TGTGCCAGCAGTTCCGGAATAGCGGGAGAAACCGGGGAGCTGTTTTTT
TRBD1	TRBV19	TRBJ1-5	once	CASSAGTGGSNQPQHF	TGTGCCAGTAGTGCCGGGACAGGCGGTAGCAATCAGCCCCAGCATTTT